This entry describes one T cell receptor (beta chain). This CDR3 has 13 residues. With 4 bases removed from V and 5 bases from J, the gap between germline ends came to 14 bases. Germline assignment: CDR1 GTSNPN and CDR2 SVGIG (reference sequence). Produced via immunoSEQ multiplex PCR; TCRdb's table is partial and in-frame only. The table records 95,000 to 150,000 clones, roughly 90% of them present only once. The source of the sample is a study of T cell responses to AZD1222 COVID-19 vaccine. The chain uses TRBV30 and TRBJ1-1; D unresolved. The specimen comprised peripheral blood, sampled on day 0 of AZD1222 vaccination. The TCR sequence derives from an adult in good health. CDR3: CAWTPHYSTEAFF. The CDR3 DNA reads as TGTGCCTGGACCCCGCATTATAGTACTGAAGCTTTCTTT. Full variable domain (remainder filled in from reference TRBV30 and TRBJ1-1): SQTIHQWPATLVQPVGSPLSLECTVEGTSNPNLYWYRQAAGRGLQLLFYSVGIGQISSEVPQNLSASRPQDRQFILSSKKLLLSDSGFYLCAWTPHYSTEAFFGQGTRLTVV.